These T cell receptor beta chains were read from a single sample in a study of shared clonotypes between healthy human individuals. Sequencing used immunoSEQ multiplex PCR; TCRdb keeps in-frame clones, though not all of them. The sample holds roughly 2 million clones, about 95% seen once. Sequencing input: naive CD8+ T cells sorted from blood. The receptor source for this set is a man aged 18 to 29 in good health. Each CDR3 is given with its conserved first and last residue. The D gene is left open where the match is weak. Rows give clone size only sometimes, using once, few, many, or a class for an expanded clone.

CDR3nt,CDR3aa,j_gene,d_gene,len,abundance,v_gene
TGCAGCGTTGAAGATCGGGGAGTATGGACTGAAGCTTTCTTT,CSVEDRGVWTEAFF,TRBJ1-1,.,14,.,TRBV29-1
TGTGCCAGCAGCAAACAAGCCTACGAGCAGTACTTC,CASSKQAYEQYF,TRBJ2-7,.,12,.,TRBV7-9
TGTGCCAGCAGCAAAGTCCCCCGGCCAAACTATGGCTACACCTTC,CASSKVPRPNYGYTF,TRBJ1-2,.,15,.,TRBV21-1
TGTGCCAGCAGCTTAGGGGACGCCACTGAAGCTTTCTTT,CASSLGDATEAFF,TRBJ1-1,.,13,.,TRBV5-6
TGTGCCACTCGCCATAGGACAGAGACCTACGAGCAGTACTTC,CATRHRTETYEQYF,TRBJ2-7,.,14,.,TRBV13
TGTGCCAGCAGCCCAGGGACAGGGGGCGGCTATGGCTACACCTTC,CASSPGTGGGYGYTF,TRBJ1-2,TRBD1,15,.,TRBV11-2
TGCGCCAGCAGTCGGGTTAGAGGGATCGGTGGCTACACCTTC,CASSRVRGIGGYTF,TRBJ1-2,.,14,.,TRBV23-1
TGTGCCAGCAGCTTAGGCGCTAGCAATCAGCCCCAGCATTTT,CASSLGASNQPQHF,TRBJ1-5,.,14,.,TRBV13
TGTGCCAGCAGTTTGAAGGAGACAGGGGGCGGTGAGACCCAGTACTTC,CASSLKETGGGETQYF,TRBJ2-5,TRBD1,16,.,TRBV28
TGTGCCAGTAGTGAACCGGGACTAGCGGGCCCGCCCTACAATGAGCAGTTCTTC,CASSEPGLAGPPYNEQFF,TRBJ2-1,TRBD2,18,.,TRBV19
TGCGCCAGCAGCTCCGACAGGGCATACGAGCAGTACTTC,CASSSDRAYEQYF,TRBJ2-7,TRBD1,13,.,TRBV5-1
TGTGCCAGTACCCTCACAGGGGGCGCATCTCAGCCCCAGCATTTT,CASTLTGGASQPQHF,TRBJ1-5,TRBD1,15,once,TRBV19
TGTGCCAGCAGCTTGGAGGGGCGCCACGAGCAGTACTTC,CASSLEGRHEQYF,TRBJ2-7,.,13,.,TRBV5-6
TGTGCCAGCAGTTATCCCCCCTCCTACAATGAGCAGTTCTTC,CASSYPPSYNEQFF,TRBJ2-1,.,14,.,TRBV6-6
TGTGCCAGCAGCTTAGCGGGGCAGGGGGCGGACGGCTACACCTTC,CASSLAGQGADGYTF,TRBJ1-2,TRBD1,15,.,TRBV7-2
TGTGCCAGCAGTTTAGAAGTGGGCCTCGGTACGCAGTATTTT,CASSLEVGLGTQYF,TRBJ2-3,.,14,.,TRBV27
TGCGCCAGCAGCCAAGATCCGGCTCTGGACTTGGGTAACTATGGCTACACCTTC,CASSQDPALDLGNYGYTF,TRBJ1-2,.,18,.,TRBV4-1
TGTGCCAGCTCACCATTCTTTTGGCCGGGACAGGGGGGCCTGGGCACTGAAGCTTTCTTT,CASSPFFWPGQGGLGTEAFF,TRBJ1-1,TRBD1,20,.,TRBV18
TGTGCCAGCAGTGGAATAGCGGGAGGTTTTGCAGATACGCAGTATTTT,CASSGIAGGFADTQYF,TRBJ2-3,TRBD2,16,.,TRBV2
TGTGCCAGCAGTTACTCAATCTCCTACGAGCAGTACTTC,CASSYSISYEQYF,TRBJ2-7,.,13,.,TRBV6-5
TGTGCCAGCACCGCAACAGGGGAGTACACTGAAGCTTTCTTT,CASTATGEYTEAFF,TRBJ1-1,TRBD1,14,.,TRBV7-9
TGTGCCAGCAGTTCCCGACTAGCGGGGTCTGAGGATACGCAGTATTTT,CASSSRLAGSEDTQYF,TRBJ2-3,TRBD2,16,.,TRBV2
TGTGCCAGCAGCTTAGGGGGGCTAGAAGAGACCCAGTACTTC,CASSLGGLEETQYF,TRBJ2-5,.,14,.,TRBV5-6